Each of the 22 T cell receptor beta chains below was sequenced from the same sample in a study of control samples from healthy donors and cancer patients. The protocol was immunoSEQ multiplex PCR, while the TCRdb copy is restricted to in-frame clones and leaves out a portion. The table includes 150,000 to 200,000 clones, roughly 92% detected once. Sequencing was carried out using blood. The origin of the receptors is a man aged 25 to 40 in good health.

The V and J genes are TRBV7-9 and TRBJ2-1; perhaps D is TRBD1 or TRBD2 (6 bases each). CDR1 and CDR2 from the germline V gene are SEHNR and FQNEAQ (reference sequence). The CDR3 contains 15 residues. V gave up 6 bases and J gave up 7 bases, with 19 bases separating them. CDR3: CASRGGQKGPNEQFF. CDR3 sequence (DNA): TGTGCCAGCAGGGGGGGACAAAAAGGCCCAAATGAGCAGTTCTTC.

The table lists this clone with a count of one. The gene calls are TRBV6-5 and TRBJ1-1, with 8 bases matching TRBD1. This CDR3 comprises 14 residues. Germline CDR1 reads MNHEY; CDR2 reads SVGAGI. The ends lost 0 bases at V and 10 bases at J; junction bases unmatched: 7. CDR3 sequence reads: CASSYSGQGSVAFF. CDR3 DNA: TGTGCCAGCAGTTACTCCGGACAGGGCAGCGTAGCTTTCTTT.

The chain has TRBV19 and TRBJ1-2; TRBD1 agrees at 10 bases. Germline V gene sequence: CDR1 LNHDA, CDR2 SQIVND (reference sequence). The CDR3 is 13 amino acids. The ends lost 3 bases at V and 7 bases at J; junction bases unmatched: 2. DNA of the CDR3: TGTGCCAGTAGTATTCGGGACAGGGGTGGCTACACCTTC. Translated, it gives CASSIRDRGGYTF. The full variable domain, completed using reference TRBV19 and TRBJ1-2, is DGGITQSPKYLFRKEGQNVTLSCEQNLNHDAMYWYRQDPGQGLRLIYYSQIVNDFQKGDIAEGYSVSREKKESFPLTVTSAQKNPTAFYLCASSIRDRGGYTFGSGTRLTVV.

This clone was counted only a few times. The DNA for the CDR3 is TGCGCCAGCAGCCAAGAGGGGAGAAGGTTTTGGCAGGGTGACGGGGAGCTGTTTTTT. Translated: CASSQEGRRFWQGDGELFF. This chain links TRBV4-1 with TRBJ2-2, with D perhaps TRBD1 or TRBD2 (5 bases each). V was pared by 0 bases and J by 7 bases, with 24 bases between. The V gene's germline CDR1 is MGHRA and CDR2 YSYEKL. The CDR3 is made up of 19 amino acids.

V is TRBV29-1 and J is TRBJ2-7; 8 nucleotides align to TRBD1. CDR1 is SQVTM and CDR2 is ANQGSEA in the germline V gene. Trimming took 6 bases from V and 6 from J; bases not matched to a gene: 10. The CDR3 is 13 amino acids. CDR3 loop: CSVRGTGYGEQYF. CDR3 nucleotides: TGCAGCGTCCGCGGGACAGGTTATGGCGAGCAGTACTTC.

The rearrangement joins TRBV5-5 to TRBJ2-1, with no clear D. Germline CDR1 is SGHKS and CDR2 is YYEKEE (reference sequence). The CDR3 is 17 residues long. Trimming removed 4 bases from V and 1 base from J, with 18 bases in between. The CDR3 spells CASSIRPDSQSYNEQFF. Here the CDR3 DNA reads TGTGCCAGCAGCATACGACCAGATTCACAATCCTACAATGAGCAGTTCTTC.

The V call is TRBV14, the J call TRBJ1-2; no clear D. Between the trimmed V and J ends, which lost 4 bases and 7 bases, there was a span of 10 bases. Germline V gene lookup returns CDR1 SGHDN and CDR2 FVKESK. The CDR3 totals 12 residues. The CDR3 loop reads CASSPGQFGYTF. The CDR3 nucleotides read TGTGCCAGCAGCCCGGGCCAGTTTGGCTACACCTTC.

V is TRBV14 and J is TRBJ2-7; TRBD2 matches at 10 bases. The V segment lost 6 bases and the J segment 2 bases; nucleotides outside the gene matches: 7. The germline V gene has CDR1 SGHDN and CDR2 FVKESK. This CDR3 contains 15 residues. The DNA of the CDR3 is TGTGCCAGCAGTCTCGGACTAGCGGAGGCCTACGAGCAGTACTTC. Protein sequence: CASSLGLAEAYEQYF. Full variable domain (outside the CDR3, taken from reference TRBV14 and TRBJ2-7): EAGVTQFPSHSVIEKGQTVTLRCDPISGHDNLYWYRRVMGKEIKFLLHFVKESKQDESGMPNNRFLAERTGGTYSTLKVQPAELEDSGVYFCASSLGLAEAYEQYFGPGTRLTVT.

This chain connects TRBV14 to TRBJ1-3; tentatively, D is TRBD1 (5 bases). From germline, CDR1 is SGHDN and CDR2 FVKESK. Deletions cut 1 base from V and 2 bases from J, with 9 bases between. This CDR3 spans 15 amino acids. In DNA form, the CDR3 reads TGTGCCAGCAGCCAAGTGAGGGGTGCTGGAAACACCATATATTTT. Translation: CASSQVRGAGNTIYF. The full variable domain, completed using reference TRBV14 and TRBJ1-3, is EAGVTQFPSHSVIEKGQTVTLRCDPISGHDNLYWYRRVMGKEIKFLLHFVKESKQDESGMPNNRFLAERTGGTYSTLKVQPAELEDSGVYFCASSQVRGAGNTIYFGEGSWLTVV.

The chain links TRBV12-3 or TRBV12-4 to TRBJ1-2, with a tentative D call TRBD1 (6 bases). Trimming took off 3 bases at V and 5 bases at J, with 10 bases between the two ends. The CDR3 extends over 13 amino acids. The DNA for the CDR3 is TGTGCCAGCAGTTTCGACAGGCGGTATGGCTACACCTTC. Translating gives CASSFDRRYGYTF.

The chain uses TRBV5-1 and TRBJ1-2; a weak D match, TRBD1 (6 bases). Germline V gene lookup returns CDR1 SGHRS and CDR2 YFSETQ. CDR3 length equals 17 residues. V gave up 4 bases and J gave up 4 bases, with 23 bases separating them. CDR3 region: CASSDPLGQPPGYGYTF. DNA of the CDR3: TGCGCCAGCAGCGACCCCCTGGGACAACCTCCGGGCTATGGCTACACCTTC.

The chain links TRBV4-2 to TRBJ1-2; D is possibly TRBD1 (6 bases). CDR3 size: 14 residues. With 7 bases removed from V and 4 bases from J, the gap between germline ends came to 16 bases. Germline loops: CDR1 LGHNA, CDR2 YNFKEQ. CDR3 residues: CASTRSGGGYGYTF. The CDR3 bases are TGTGCCAGCACCCGAAGCGGGGGCGGCTATGGCTACACCTTC.

CDR3 DNA: TGTGCTAGTGGTTTGGAGGACTTCACAGATACGCAGTATTTT. Protein sequence: CASGLEDFTDTQYF. V usage is TRBV12-5 and J usage is TRBJ2-3; the D gene is possibly TRBD2 (5 bases). Germline loops: CDR1 LGHNT, CDR2 FRNRAP. Trimming took off 1 base at V and 2 bases at J, with 7 bases between the two ends. This CDR3 has 14 residues. Full variable domain (outside the CDR3, taken from reference TRBV12-5 and TRBJ2-3): DARVTQTPRHKVTEMGQEVTMRCQPILGHNTVFWYRQTMMQGLELLAYFRNRAPLDDSGMPKDRFSAEMPDATLATLKIQPSEPRDSAVYFCASGLEDFTDTQYFGPGTRLTVL.

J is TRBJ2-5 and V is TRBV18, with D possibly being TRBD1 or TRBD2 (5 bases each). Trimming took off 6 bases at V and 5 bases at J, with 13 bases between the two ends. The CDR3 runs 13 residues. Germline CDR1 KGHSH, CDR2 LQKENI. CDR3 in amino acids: CASSRGVRETQYF. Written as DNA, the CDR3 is TGTGCCAGCTCCCGGGGCGTCCGGGAGACCCAGTACTTC.

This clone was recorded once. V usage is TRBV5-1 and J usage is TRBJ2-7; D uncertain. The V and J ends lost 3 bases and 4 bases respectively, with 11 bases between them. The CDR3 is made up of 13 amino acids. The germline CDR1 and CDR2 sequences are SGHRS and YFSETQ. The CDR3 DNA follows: TGCGCCAGCAGCTGGGCCCCCGTATACGAGCAGTACTTC. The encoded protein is CASSWAPVYEQYF.

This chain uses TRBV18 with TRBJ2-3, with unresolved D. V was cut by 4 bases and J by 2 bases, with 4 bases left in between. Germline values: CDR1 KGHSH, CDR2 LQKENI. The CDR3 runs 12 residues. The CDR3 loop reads CASSRDTDTQYF. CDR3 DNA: TGTGCCAGCTCACGGGACACAGATACGCAGTATTTT.

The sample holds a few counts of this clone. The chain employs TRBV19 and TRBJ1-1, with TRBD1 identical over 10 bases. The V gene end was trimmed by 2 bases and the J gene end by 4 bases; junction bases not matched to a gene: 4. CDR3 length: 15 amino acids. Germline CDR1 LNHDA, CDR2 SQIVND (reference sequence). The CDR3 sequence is CASSILGQGVTEAFF. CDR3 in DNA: TGTGCCAGTAGTATACTAGGACAGGGGGTCACTGAAGCTTTCTTT.

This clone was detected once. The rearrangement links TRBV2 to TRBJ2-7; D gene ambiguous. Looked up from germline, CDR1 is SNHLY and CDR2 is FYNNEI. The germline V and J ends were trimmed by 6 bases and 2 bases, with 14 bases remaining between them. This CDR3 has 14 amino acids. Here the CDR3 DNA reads TGTGCCAGCAGACTCATACGGAGCACCTACGAGCAGTACTTC. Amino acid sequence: CASRLIRSTYEQYF.

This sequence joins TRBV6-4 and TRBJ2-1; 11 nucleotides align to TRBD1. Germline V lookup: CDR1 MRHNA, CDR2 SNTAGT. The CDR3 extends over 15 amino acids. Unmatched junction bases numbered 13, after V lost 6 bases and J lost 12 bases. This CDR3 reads CASSPGTGGSGRQFF. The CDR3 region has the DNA TGTGCCAGCAGCCCCGGGACAGGGGGTTCGGGGAGGCAGTTCTTC.

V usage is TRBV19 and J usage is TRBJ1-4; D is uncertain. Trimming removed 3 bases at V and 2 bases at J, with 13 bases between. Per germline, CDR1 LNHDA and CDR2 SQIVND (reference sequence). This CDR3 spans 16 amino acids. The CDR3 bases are TGTGCCAGTAGTATTCCCCGCGGGCCCACTAATGAAAAACTGTTTTTT. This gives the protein CASSIPRGPTNEKLFF.

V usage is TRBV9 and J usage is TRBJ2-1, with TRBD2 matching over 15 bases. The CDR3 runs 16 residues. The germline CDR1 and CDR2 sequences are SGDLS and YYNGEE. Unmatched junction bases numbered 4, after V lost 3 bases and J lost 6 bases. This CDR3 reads CASSGPGLAGGNEQFF. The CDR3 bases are TGTGCCAGCAGCGGGCCGGGACTAGCGGGGGGCAATGAGCAGTTCTTC. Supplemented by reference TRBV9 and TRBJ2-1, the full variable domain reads DSGVTQTPKHLITATGQRVTLRCSPRSGDLSVYWYQQSLDQGLQFLIQYYNGEERAKGNILERFSAQQFPDLHSELNLSSLELGDSALYFCASSGPGLAGGNEQFFGPGTRLTVL.

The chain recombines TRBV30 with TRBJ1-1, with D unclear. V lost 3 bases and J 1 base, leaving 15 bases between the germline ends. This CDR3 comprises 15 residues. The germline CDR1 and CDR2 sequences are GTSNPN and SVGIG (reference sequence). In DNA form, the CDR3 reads TGTGCCTGGAGGGACCGACAAAAGGGGAACACTGAAGCTTTCTTT. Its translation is CAWRDRQKGNTEAFF.